This T cell receptor (beta chain) stems from a study of blood T cells in healthy people across ages. General study findings and limits: The percentage of naive T cells correlated strongly with TCR beta diversity.

CDR1 DFQATT and CDR2 SNEGSKA come from the germline V gene (reference sequence). The CDR3 length is 17 residues. V trimming: 1 base; J trimming: 0 bases; junction bases outside the gene matches: 9. This clonotype was seen once. What it recognizes is unknown. The authors ran a second PCR of roughly 6 to 12 cycles using a sample-barcoded 5' primer and a J-beta primer mix. TCRdb reprocessed the 5' RACE reads via MiXCR and lists one record per CDR3 protein. The sample lists roughly 410,000 distinct CDR3 sequences, 45% to 65% occurring once. The rearrangement links TRBV20-1 to TRBJ2-3; 8 bases line up with TRBD1. Specimen: blood. This clonotype originated in a man aged 60 to 75 in good health. The CDR3, as DNA: TGCAGTGCTAGAGCCCCCCGGGCAGGGGGCAGCACAGATACGCAGTATTTT. Translation gives CSARAPRAGGSTDTQYF.